The 28 T cell receptor beta chains reported below all come from one sample, sequenced in a study of T cell repertoires in cytomegalovirus infection. TCRdb used MiXCR to reprocess the reads, holding one entry per CDR3 protein. The sample has some 300,000 distinct CDR3 sequences, roughly an eighth seen once. Sequenced input: PBMCs. These TCRs come from a human donor in good health (CMV status not recorded). Some clones in this sample may be carry-over from other donors' samples.

This clonotype showed up many times. This chain joins TRBV7-6 and TRBJ2-3; D is unclear. This CDR3 contains 13 residues. With 1 base removed from V and 7 bases from J, the gap between germline ends came to 9 bases. CDR1 and CDR2 from the germline V gene are SGHVS and FNYEAQ. The CDR3 is CASSLGPPYTQYF. CDR3 sequence (DNA): TGTGCCAGCAGCTTAGGACCACCTTATACGCAGTATTTT.

At least ten counts were recorded for this clonotype. This chain uses TRBV28 with TRBJ1-4; D is possibly TRBD1 (5 bases). The germline V gene has CDR1 MDHEN and CDR2 SYDVKM. The V end lost 7 bases, the J end lost 5 bases, and 11 bases lay between the germline ends. The CDR3 has 13 amino acids. For the CDR3, the DNA is TGTGCCAGCACCACTCCAGGGAATGAAAAACTGTTTTTT. This gives the protein CASTTPGNEKLFF.

The chain recombines TRBV9 with TRBJ1-1, with a possible D match to TRBD1 (5 bases). Germline CDR1 and CDR2: SGDLS and YYNGEE. This CDR3 spans 15 amino acids. The V end was cut by 0 bases, the J end by 2 bases, with 11 bases between. The CDR3 spells CASSVEGVANTEAFF. The CDR3 DNA reads TGTGCCAGCAGCGTAGAAGGGGTCGCAAACACTGAAGCTTTCTTT.

This clonotype was counted many times. The J gene is TRBJ2-5, the V gene TRBV7-9, with a possible D match to TRBD1 (6 bases). This CDR3 comprises 14 residues. Trimming took 5 bases from V and 5 from J, leaving 15 bases between them. CDR1 and CDR2 (germline): SEHNR, FQNEAQ (reference sequence). CDR3 sequence (DNA): TGTGCCAGCAGCCCGGCGACAGGCAGGGAGACCCAGTACTTC. Translated, it gives CASSPATGRETQYF.

The chain carries TRBV7-2 and TRBJ1-2, with 12 bases that match TRBD1. Per germline, CDR1 SGHTA and CDR2 FQGNSA. The J segment lost 7 bases and the V segment lost 3 bases, leaving 9 bases of the junction unmatched. This CDR3 is 16 amino acids long. CDR3 in amino acids: CASSFQPGQGAGGYTF. The CDR3 DNA is TGTGCCAGCAGCTTCCAACCGGGACAGGGGGCAGGTGGCTACACCTTC.

This chain links TRBV5-1 with TRBJ2-3, with 10 nucleotides matching TRBD1. Germline CDR1 is SGHRS and CDR2 is YFSETQ. This CDR3 contains 15 residues. V shed 3 bases and J 7 bases; nucleotides not matched to a gene: 8. In nucleotides, the CDR3 is TGCGCCAGCAGCTCTCGAGAGGACAGGGGGAATACGCAGTATTTT. It encodes CASSSREDRGNTQYF.

This clonotype has at least ten counts. The CDR3 here is CASSSRFWEQYF. As DNA, the CDR3 is TGTGCCAGCAGCTCCCGGTTTTGGGAGCAGTACTTC. The genes are TRBV28 and TRBJ2-7; no firm D call. CDR3 length equals 12 residues. V dropped 6 bases and J dropped 7 bases, with 13 bases sitting between them. In germline, CDR1 is MDHEN, CDR2 SYDVKM.

This clonotype was detected only a few times. The chain combines TRBV29-1 with TRBJ2-1; 10 bases map to TRBD2. There are 14 residues in the CDR3. Germline trimming cut 2 bases from V and 4 bases from J; bases unmatched to any gene: 2. Germline loops: CDR1 SQVTM, CDR2 ANQGSEA. CDR3: CSVESSGSYNEQFF. The CDR3 nucleotides read TGCAGCGTTGAATCTAGCGGGAGTTACAATGAGCAGTTCTTC.

This clonotype appeared many times. The V call is TRBV7-2, the J call TRBJ1-1; D remains unclear. The germline CDR1 and CDR2 sequences are SGHTA and FQGNSA. V was shortened by 5 bases and J by 0 bases, with 13 bases between the two germline ends. This CDR3 is 15 amino acids long. CDR3 DNA: TGTGCCAGCAGCATCGACGGAGACATGAACACTGAAGCTTTCTTT. This translates into CASSIDGDMNTEAFF.

The table lists this clonotype with many counts. The chain combines TRBV29-1 with TRBJ2-6; D is unresolved. This CDR3 spans 14 amino acids. The V end lost 2 bases, the J end lost 1 base, and 6 bases lay between the germline ends. Germline V gives CDR1 SQVTM, CDR2 ANQGSEA. CDR3 DNA: TGCAGCGTTGAACAACAGTCTGGGGCCAACGTCCTGACTTTC. Protein sequence: CSVEQQSGANVLTF.

This clonotype was counted between two and nine times. The chain recombines TRBV11-2 with TRBJ1-2, with TRBD1 identical over 9 bases. The germline V gene encodes CDR1 SGHAT and CDR2 FQNNGV. The CDR3 is 13 amino acids. Losses at the gene ends were 5 bases for V and 8 bases for J; bases not matched to a gene: 6. DNA of the CDR3: TGTGCCAGCAGCGTCCGGGACAGGGTAGGCTACACCTTC. Its protein is CASSVRDRVGYTF.

The rearrangement uses TRBV7-8 and TRBJ2-7; the match to TRBD2 covers 8 bases. The CDR3 totals 14 residues. Germline CDR1 reads SGHVS; CDR2 reads FQNEAQ. The CDR3 spells CAAGTLAGDYEQYF. In DNA form, the CDR3 reads TGTGCAGCCGGGACCCTAGCGGGCGACTACGAGCAGTACTTC. Full variable domain (outside the CDR3, taken from reference TRBV7-8 and TRBJ2-7): GAGVSQSPRYKVAKRGQDVALRCDPISGHVSLFWYQQALGQGPEFLTYFQNEAQLDKSGLPSDRFFAERPEGSVSTLKIQRTQQEDSAVYLCAAGTLAGDYEQYFGPGTRLTVT.

This clonotype has just a few counts. The V call is TRBV10-3, the J call TRBJ1-5; D is ambiguous. The CDR3 totals 17 residues. Trimming removed 0 bases from V and 0 bases from J, with 12 bases in between. The V gene's germline CDR1 is ENHRY and CDR2 SYGVKD. The CDR3 is CAISESPQSYSNQPQHF. The CDR3 DNA reads TGTGCCATCAGTGAGTCCCCCCAGTCCTATAGCAATCAGCCCCAGCATTTT.

The J gene is TRBJ2-1, the V gene TRBV28, with 7 positions matching TRBD2. V lost 6 bases to trimming and J lost 4 bases; unmatched junction nucleotides: 3. Per germline, CDR1 MDHEN and CDR2 SYDVKM. The CDR3 has 13 residues. CDR3 in DNA: TGTGCCAGCAGGGGGGGGGGATACAATGAGCAGTTCTTC. Protein: CASRGGGYNEQFF.

The CDR3 coding sequence is TGTGCCAGCAGCCAGAGCGGGAGAACCGGGGAGCTGTTTTTT. This gives the protein CASSQSGRTGELFF. This chain links TRBV3-1 with TRBJ2-2; 8 bases are a match to TRBD2. The V and J ends lost 3 bases and 5 bases, in that order; junction bases with no gene match: 2. Germline V gene data show CDR1 as LGHDT and CDR2 as YNNKEL (reference sequence). CDR3 size: 14 residues.

This clonotype has a count of ten or more. This chain joins TRBV28 and TRBJ2-7; 9 bases line up with TRBD2. CDR1 MDHEN and CDR2 SYDVKM come from the germline V gene. V was pared by 11 bases and J by 6 bases, with 11 bases of the junction left unmatched. The CDR3 length is 13 residues. CDR3 DNA sequence: TGTGCCTCTACGGGGACTAGCCCGGTCGAGCAGTACTTC. Encoded protein: CASTGTSPVEQYF.

This clonotype was recorded a few times. The rearrangement uses TRBV7-6 and TRBJ2-1, with TRBD2 matching 8 bases. CDR1 SGHVS and CDR2 FNYEAQ come from the germline V gene. The trim removed 5 bases at V and 7 bases at J, leaving 7 bases unmatched. The CDR3 runs to 14 residues. The CDR3 sequence: CASSQSGGRNEQFF. DNA of the CDR3: TGTGCCAGCAGCCAAAGCGGGGGCCGAAATGAGCAGTTCTTC.

This clonotype was picked up many times. The chain has TRBV7-2 and TRBJ2-7; no clear D. The V end lost 1 base, the J end lost 3 bases, and 10 bases lay between the germline ends. Germline lookup yields CDR1 SGHTA and CDR2 FQGNSA. The CDR3 covers 14 residues. Written as DNA, the CDR3 is TGTGCCAGCAGCTTAGTAACCCAAGTCTACGAGCAGTACTTC. Its translation: CASSLVTQVYEQYF.

Only one count was recorded for this clonotype. The J gene is TRBJ1-1, the V gene TRBV6-2 or TRBV6-3; D is possibly TRBD1 (5 bases). The V end was cut by 2 bases, the J end by 4 bases, with 8 bases between. Germline V gene sequence: CDR1 MNHEY, CDR2 SVGEGT. The CDR3 is 13 amino acids. The CDR3, as DNA: TGTGCCAGCAGTTACGCTAGGGGCACTGAAGCTTTCTTT. Translating gives CASSYARGTEAFF.

DNA of the CDR3: TGCAGCGTTGCTTGGACAGGGATGGTGTACGAGCAGTACTTC. Protein: CSVAWTGMVYEQYF. The chain combines TRBV29-1 with TRBJ2-7; 8 bases align to TRBD1. Germline V lookup: CDR1 SQVTM, CDR2 ANQGSEA. The CDR3 is made up of 14 amino acids. Trimming took 4 bases from V and 4 from J; bases not matched to a gene: 9.

This clonotype was detected a few times. The rearrangement uses TRBV4-1 and TRBJ2-2, with a weak D call TRBD1 (6 bases). Looked up from germline, CDR1 is MGHRA and CDR2 is YSYEKL. This CDR3 has 18 amino acids. The V and J ends lost 2 bases and 0 bases respectively, with 16 bases between them. The CDR3 DNA follows: TGCGCCAGCAGCCAACTCACAAGGACAGACGCGAACACCGGGGAGCTGTTTTTT. Its translation is CASSQLTRTDANTGELFF.

This clonotype is classed as medium-sized (0.01 to 0.1%). The chain employs TRBV4-2 and TRBJ2-2; 9 bases align to TRBD2. The CDR3 totals 19 residues. Losses at the gene ends were 3 bases for V and 1 base for J; bases not matched to a gene: 12. Germline loops: CDR1 LGHNA, CDR2 YNFKEQ. CDR3 DNA: TGTGCCAGCAGCCAGGGGGAGGCTAGCGGGGCCCTGAACACCGGGGAGCTGTTTTTT. Its protein is CASSQGEASGALNTGELFF.

This clonotype was observed at least ten times. The gene calls are TRBV28 and TRBJ2-5; 7 nucleotides line up with TRBD2. The germline V gene encodes CDR1 MDHEN and CDR2 SYDVKM. This CDR3 is 17 amino acids long. Unmatched junction bases numbered 16, after V lost 6 bases and J lost 3 bases. The CDR3 DNA reads TGTGCCAGCAGCCCTGTCCGGGGCACTAGCGCCAAAGAGACCCAGTACTTC. The encoded protein is CASSPVRGTSAKETQYF. Variable domain in full (rest from reference TRBV28 and TRBJ2-5): DVKVTQSSRYLVKRTGEKVFLECVQDMDHENMFWYRQDPGLGLRLIYFSYDVKMKEKGDIPEGYSVSREKKERFSLILESASTNQTSMYLCASSPVRGTSAKETQYFGPGTRLLVL.

This clonotype was counted a few times. The J gene is TRBJ2-4, the V gene TRBV15, with a tentative D call TRBD1 (5 bases). V dropped 1 base and J dropped 0 bases, with 16 bases sitting between them. CDR1 is LNHNV and CDR2 is YYDKDF in the germline V gene (reference sequence). The CDR3 has 18 amino acids. CDR3 sequence (DNA): TGTGCCACCAGCAGAGGCTCTCTGGACACCGGAGCCAAAAACATTCAGTACTTC. Protein product: CATSRGSLDTGAKNIQYF. The full variable domain, with the rest looked up from reference TRBV15 and TRBJ2-4, is DAMVIQNPRYQVTQFGKPVTLSCSQTLNHNVMYWYQQKSSQAPKLLFHYYDKDFNNEADTPDNFQSRRPNTSFCFLDIRSPGLGDTAMYLCATSRGSLDTGAKNIQYFGAGTRLSVL.

This clonotype occurred many times. The chain combines TRBV7-2 with TRBJ2-7; D is possibly TRBD1 (5 bases). CDR3 length equals 15 residues. V was trimmed by 1 base and J by 2 bases, leaving 12 bases between them. Germline-derived CDR1 and CDR2 are SGHTA and FQGNSA. CDR3 sequence: CASSLEQGRTYEQYF. DNA of the CDR3: TGTGCCAGCAGCTTAGAGCAGGGTAGGACCTACGAGCAGTACTTC.

This clonotype was counted many times. V is TRBV28 and J is TRBJ2-1; no clear D. The CDR3 spans 12 residues. CDR1 MDHEN and CDR2 SYDVKM come from the germline V gene. V was clipped by 2 bases and J by 8 bases, with 7 bases between them. In DNA, the CDR3 is TGTGCCAGCAGTTTAGATGGGCATGAGCAGTTCTTC. This translates into CASSLDGHEQFF.

DNA for the CDR3: TGCAGTGCTATGTTCCCGAGACTAGCGCAATCCTACGAGCAGTACTTC. As protein: CSAMFPRLAQSYEQYF. The rearrangement joins TRBV20-1 to TRBJ2-7, with 8 bases that match TRBD2. The germline V gene encodes CDR1 DFQATT and CDR2 SNEGSKA (reference sequence). After removal of 4 bases from V and 1 base from J, the junction contained 12 bases not matched to a gene. CDR3 size: 16 residues.

In this sample, this clonotype turned up a few times. This rearrangement joins TRBV12-3 or TRBV12-4 to TRBJ1-2; 11 bases match TRBD1. Unmatched junction bases numbered 9, after V lost 6 bases and J lost 9 bases. The CDR3 has 14 amino acids. In DNA form, the CDR3 reads TGTGCCAGCAGCCAACCCGGGACAGGGGGACGCTACACCTTC. As protein: CASSQPGTGGRYTF.